In this sample, the clone carrying this T cell receptor beta chain turned up many times. The source of the sample is a study of Graves' ophthalmopathy and Graves' hyperthyroidism. About the study: Ahead of any treatment, peripheral blood was obtained at the initial diagnosis.

Trimming removed 4 bases at V and 8 bases at J, with 15 bases between. Germline-derived CDR1 and CDR2 are SGHRS and YFSETQ. This CDR3 is built from 13 residues. Investigators amplified TCR beta CDR3 regions from RNA transcripts. HTBI primers were used in a first-round RT-PCR, which preceded a second-round multiplex PCR. TCRdb reprocessed the multiplex PCR reads via MiXCR and lists one record per CDR3 protein. The data contain over 500,000 distinct CDR3 sequences, over 20% of them singletons. The V gene is TRBV5-1, the J gene TRBJ1-1; possibly TRBD1 for D (6 bases). The origin of this receptor is a woman aged 18-29 years with stable Graves' hyperthyroidism. Some clones in this sample may be carry-over from other donors' samples. Source material: peripheral blood. The CDR3 loop is CASSRLSGTEAFF. The CDR3 DNA reads TGCGCCAGCAGCAGACTTTCCGGGACAGAAGCTTTCTTT.